This T cell receptor (beta chain) was found in a study of cytomegalovirus exposure and HLA in healthy donors. V was shortened by 4 bases and J by 2 bases, with 8 bases between the two germline ends. This CDR3 has 13 residues. CDR1 is SGHVS, CDR2 FNYEAQ, per germline. The PCR was carried out with 60 Vbeta primers and 13 Jbeta primers. Libraries were prepared by immunoSEQ multiplex PCR; TCRdb keeps only in-frame clonotypes and omits some of them. The sample carries approximately 170,000 clones, over 70% recorded once. General observations from the study: The authors excluded some V segments, including TRBV6-2 and TRBV6-3, as indistinguishable.

As for this clone: The antigen remains unidentified.

The sequencing sample was made of PBMCs. The rearrangement links TRBV7-6 to TRBJ2-5; perhaps TRBD1 as D (5 bases). This receptor was identified in a man in his fifties in good health and CMV-seropositive. CDR3 in amino acids: CASSSRQQETQYF. The CDR3 DNA reads TGTGCCAGCAGCTCCCGACAGCAAGAGACCCAGTACTTC.